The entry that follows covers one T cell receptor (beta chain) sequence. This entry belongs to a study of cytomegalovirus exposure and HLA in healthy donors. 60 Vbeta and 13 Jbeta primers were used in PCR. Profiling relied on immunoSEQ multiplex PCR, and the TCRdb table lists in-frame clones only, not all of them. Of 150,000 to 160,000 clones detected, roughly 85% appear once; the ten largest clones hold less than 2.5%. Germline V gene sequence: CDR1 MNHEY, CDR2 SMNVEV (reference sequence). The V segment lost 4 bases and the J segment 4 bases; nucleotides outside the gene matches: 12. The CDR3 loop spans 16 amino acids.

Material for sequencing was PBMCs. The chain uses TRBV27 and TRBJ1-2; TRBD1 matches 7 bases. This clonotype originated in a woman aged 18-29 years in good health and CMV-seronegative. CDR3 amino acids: CASSSGDSTLFYGYTF. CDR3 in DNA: TGTGCCAGCAGTTCCGGGGACAGTACTCTTTTCTATGGCTACACCTTC.